This T cell receptor (beta chain) was obtained from a study of T-cell memory formation after mild COVID-19. Study-level findings and limits: Mostly located in CM and EM were contracting CD4+ clones, with contracting CD8+ clones located in EMRA.

Germline assignment: CDR1 DFQATT and CDR2 SNEGSKA (reference sequence). Trimming removed 0 bases from V and 2 bases from J, with 10 bases in between. The CDR3 runs to 14 residues. TCRdb re-analysed the 5' RACE reads in MiXCR, keeping a single row per CDR3 protein. The sample consists of around 470,000 distinct CDR3 sequences, roughly 20% of them appearing once. This clonotype has more than one count but fewer than ten. Antigen specificity is unknown. This receptor was taken from an adult woman who had mild COVID-19 (a few samples of this study predate the infection). Cell type and time point are not known. This chain uses TRBV20-1 with TRBJ1-1, with TRBD1 as a possible D gene (5 bases). The source material was PBMCs or a T cell subset sorted from them (not recorded which). As DNA, the CDR3 is TGCAGTGCTAGAGACCCCAGGGTTAACACTGAAGCTTTCTTT. This codes for CSARDPRVNTEAFF.